The clone carrying this T cell receptor (beta chain) was counted only a few times. Its matching antigen is unknown. The CDR3 sequence is 16 residues long. Between the trimmed V and J ends, which lost 0 bases and 1 base, there was a span of 13 bases. The germline CDR1 and CDR2 sequences are SGHRS and YFSETQ. The sample belongs to a study of T cells after yellow fever vaccination. Study-level points and caveats: Booster samples showed a return of most primary-vaccination clones (roughly 96% CD4, roughly 85% CD8). Weaker overall was a secondary response that nonetheless peaked faster, on day 5 versus 15. Relatively few clonotypes were ones that appeared in both CD4 and CD8 compartments.

Production of TCR cDNA was by 5'RACE template switching, which also added a universal primer site and UMIs. Using its own MiXCR run on the 5' RACE reads, TCRdb lists one record per CDR3 protein. Among 500,000 to 650,000 distinct CDR3 sequences listed, 17% were seen once. The source of this sequence is a man aged 18 to 29 who received the YFV17D yellow fever vaccine. The source material was PBMCs, sampled 5 to 6 days after the first yellow fever vaccination. The chain is built from TRBV5-1 and TRBJ1-1; no firm D call. The chain's CDR3 is CASSLAASRENTEAFF. CDR3 coding DNA: TGCGCCAGCAGCTTGGCCGCATCGCGGGAGAACACTGAAGCTTTCTTT.